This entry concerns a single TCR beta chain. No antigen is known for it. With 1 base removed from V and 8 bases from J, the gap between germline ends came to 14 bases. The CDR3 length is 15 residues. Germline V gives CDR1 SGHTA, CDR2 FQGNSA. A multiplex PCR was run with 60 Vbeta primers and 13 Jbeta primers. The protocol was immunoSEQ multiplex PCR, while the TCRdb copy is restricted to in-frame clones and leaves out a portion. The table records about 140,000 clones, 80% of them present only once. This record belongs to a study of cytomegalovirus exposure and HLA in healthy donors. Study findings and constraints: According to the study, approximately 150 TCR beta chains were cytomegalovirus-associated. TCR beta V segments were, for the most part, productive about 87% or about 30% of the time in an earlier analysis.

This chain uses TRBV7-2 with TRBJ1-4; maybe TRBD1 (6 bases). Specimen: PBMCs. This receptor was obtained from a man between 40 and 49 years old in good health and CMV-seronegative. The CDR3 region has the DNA TGTGCCAGCAGCTTAGGAGGGACATTAAGGGAAAAACTGTTTTTT. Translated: CASSLGGTLREKLFF. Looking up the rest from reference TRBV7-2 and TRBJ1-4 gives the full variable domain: GAGVSQSPSNKVTEKGKDVELRCDPISGHTALYWYRQSLGQGLEFLIYFQGNSAPDKSGLPSDRFSAERTGGSVSTLTIQRTQQEDSAVYLCASSLGGTLREKLFFGSGTQLSVL.